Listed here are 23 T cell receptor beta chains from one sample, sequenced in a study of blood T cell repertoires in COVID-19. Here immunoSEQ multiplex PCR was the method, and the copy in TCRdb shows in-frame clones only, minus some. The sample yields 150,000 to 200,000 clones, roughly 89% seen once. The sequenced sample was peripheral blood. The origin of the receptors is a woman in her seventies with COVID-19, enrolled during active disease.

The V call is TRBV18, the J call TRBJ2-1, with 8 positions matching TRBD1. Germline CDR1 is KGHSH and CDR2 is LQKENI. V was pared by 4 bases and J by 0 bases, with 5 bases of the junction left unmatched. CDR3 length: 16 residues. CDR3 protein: CASSLTTGGSYNEQFF. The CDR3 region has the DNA TGTGCCAGCTCACTTACTACAGGGGGCTCCTACAATGAGCAGTTCTTC.

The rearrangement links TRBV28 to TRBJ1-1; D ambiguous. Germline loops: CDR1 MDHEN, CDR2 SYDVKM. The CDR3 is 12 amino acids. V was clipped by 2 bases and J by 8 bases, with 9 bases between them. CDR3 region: CASSLTGHEAFF. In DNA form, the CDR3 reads TGTGCCAGCAGTTTAACGGGTCACGAAGCTTTCTTT.

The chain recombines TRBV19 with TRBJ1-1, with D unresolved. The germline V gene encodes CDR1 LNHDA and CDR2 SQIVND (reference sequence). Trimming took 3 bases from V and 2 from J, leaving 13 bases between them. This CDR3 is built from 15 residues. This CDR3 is CASSIRKVPNTEAFF. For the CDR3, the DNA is TGTGCCAGTAGTATTAGAAAAGTCCCAAACACTGAAGCTTTCTTT.

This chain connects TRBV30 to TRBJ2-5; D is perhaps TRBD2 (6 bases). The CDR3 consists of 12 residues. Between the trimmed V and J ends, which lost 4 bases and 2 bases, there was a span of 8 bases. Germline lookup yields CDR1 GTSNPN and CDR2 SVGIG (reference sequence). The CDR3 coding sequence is TGTGCCTGGACCGCGGGGCAAGAGACCCAGTACTTC. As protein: CAWTAGQETQYF.

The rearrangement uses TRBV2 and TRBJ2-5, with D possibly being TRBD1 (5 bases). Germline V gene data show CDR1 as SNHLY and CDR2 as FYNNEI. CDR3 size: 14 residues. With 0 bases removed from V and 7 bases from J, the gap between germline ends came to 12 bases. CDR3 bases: TGTGCCAGCAGTGAAGCCCTAGGGGTTGGGACCCAGTACTTC. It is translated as CASSEALGVGTQYF.

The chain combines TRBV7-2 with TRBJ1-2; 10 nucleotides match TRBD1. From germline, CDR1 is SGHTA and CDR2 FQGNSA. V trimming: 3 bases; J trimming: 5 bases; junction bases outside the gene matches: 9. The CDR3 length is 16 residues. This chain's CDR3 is CASSLRSGGQGYGYTF. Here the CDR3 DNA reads TGTGCCAGCAGCTTGAGGTCCGGGGGACAGGGGTATGGCTACACCTTC.

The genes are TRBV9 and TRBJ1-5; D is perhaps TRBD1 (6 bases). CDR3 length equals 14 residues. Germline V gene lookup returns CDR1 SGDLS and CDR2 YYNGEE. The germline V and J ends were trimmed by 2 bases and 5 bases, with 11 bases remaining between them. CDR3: CASSVGDTYQPQHF. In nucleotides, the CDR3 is TGTGCCAGCAGCGTCGGGGACACTTATCAGCCCCAGCATTTT.

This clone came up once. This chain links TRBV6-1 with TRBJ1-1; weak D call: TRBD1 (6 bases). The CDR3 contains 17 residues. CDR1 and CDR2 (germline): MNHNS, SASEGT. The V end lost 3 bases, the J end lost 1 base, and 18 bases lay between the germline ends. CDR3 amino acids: CASSDWGGAGENTEAFF. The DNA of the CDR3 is TGTGCCAGCAGTGATTGGGGTGGGGCAGGGGAGAACACTGAAGCTTTCTTT.

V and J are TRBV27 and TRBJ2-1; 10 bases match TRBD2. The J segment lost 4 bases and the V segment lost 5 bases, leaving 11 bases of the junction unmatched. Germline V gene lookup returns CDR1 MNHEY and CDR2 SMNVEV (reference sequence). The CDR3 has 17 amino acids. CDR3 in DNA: TGTGCCAGCAGTACCCCGAGAGCGGGGGGGTCATACAATGAGCAGTTCTTC. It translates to CASSTPRAGGSYNEQFF.

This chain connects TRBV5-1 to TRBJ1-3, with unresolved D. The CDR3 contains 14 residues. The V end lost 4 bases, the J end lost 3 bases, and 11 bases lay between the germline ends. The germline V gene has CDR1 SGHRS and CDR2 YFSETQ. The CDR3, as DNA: TGCGCCAGCAGCCCGAACACAGATGGAAACACCATATATTTT. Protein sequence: CASSPNTDGNTIYF.

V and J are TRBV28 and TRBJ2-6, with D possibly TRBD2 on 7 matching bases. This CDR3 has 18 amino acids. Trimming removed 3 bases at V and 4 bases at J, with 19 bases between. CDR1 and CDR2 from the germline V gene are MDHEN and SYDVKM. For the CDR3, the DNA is TGTGCCAGCAGTTTGCCCGGAGGGGGGCGGGGGGGGGCCAACGTCCTGACTTTC. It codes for CASSLPGGGRGGANVLTF.

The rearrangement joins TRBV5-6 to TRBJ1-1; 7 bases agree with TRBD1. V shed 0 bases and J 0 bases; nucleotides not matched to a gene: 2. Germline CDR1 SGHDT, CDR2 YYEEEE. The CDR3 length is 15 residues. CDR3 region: CASSLDRGMNTEAFF. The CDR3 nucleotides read TGTGCCAGCAGCTTGGACAGGGGTATGAACACTGAAGCTTTCTTT.

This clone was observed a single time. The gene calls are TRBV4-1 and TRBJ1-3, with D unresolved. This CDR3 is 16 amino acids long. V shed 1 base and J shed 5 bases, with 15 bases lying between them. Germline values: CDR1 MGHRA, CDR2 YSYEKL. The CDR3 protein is CASSQVRPPGRNTIYF. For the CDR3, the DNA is TGCGCCAGCAGCCAAGTCCGGCCCCCGGGTAGAAACACCATATATTTT.

In nucleotides, the CDR3 is TGTGCCAGCTCACGGAACCCCGGGACATCTGAAGCTTTCTTT. The encoded protein is CASSRNPGTSEAFF. The gene calls are TRBV18 and TRBJ1-1; a possible D gene is TRBD1 (6 bases). Germline CDR1 and CDR2: KGHSH and LQKENI. The CDR3 covers 14 residues. Trimming stripped 4 bases from V and 6 bases from J, with 15 bases between.

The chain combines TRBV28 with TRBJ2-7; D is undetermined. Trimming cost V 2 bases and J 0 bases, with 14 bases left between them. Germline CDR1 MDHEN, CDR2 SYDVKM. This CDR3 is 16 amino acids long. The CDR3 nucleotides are TGTGCCAGCAGTTTAACGAGGTCTCGGAGCTCCTACGAGCAGTACTTC. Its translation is CASSLTRSRSSYEQYF.

As DNA, the CDR3 is TGCGCCAGCAGCAGGGGGTCGAACGACGGGGCCAACGTCCTGACTTTC. Amino acids: CASSRGSNDGANVLTF. This sequence joins TRBV5-1 and TRBJ2-6; TRBD1 is a possible D gene (6 bases). CDR1 SGHRS and CDR2 YFSETQ come from the germline V gene. This CDR3 comprises 16 residues. Trimming removed 4 bases from V and 4 bases from J, with 15 bases in between.

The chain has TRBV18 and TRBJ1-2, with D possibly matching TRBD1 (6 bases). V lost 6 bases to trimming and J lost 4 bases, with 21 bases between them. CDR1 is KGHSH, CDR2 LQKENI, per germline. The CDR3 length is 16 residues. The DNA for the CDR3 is TGTGCCAGCTCCCTCAGCCAAACAGGGCTTGGCTATGGCTACACCTTC. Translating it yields CASSLSQTGLGYGYTF.

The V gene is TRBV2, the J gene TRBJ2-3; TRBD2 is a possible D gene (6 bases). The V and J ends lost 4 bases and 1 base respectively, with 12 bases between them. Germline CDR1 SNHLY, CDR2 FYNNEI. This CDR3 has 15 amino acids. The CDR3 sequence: CASSGAGTGTDTQYF. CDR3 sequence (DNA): TGTGCCAGCAGTGGGGCGGGGACCGGCACAGATACGCAGTATTTT. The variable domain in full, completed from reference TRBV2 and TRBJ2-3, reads EPEVTQTPSHQVTQMGQEVILRCVPISNHLYFYWYRQILGQKVEFLVSFYNNEISEKSEIFDDQFSVERPDGSNFTLKIRSTKLEDSAMYFCASSGAGTGTDTQYFGPGTRLTVL.

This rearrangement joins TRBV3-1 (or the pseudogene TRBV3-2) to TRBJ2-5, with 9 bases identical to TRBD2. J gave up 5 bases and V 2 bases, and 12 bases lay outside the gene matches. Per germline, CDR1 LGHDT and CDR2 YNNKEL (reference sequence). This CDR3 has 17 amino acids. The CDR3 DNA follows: TGTGCCAGCAGCCAAAGATGGGCTAGCGGGGCCCGGGAGACCCAGTACTTC. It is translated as CASSQRWASGARETQYF.

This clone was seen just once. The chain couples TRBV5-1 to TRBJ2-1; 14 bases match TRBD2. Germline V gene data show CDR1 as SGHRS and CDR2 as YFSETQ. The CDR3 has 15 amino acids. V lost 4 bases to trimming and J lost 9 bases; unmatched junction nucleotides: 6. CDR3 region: CASSPGTSGGREQFF. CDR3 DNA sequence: TGCGCCAGCAGCCCTGGGACTAGCGGGGGTCGTGAGCAGTTCTTC. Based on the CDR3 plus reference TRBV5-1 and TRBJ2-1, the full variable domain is KAGVTQTPRYLIKTRGQQVTLSCSPISGHRSVSWYQQTPGQGLQFLFEYFSETQRNKGNFPGRFSGRQFSNSRSEMNVSTLELGDSALYLCASSPGTSGGREQFFGPGTRLTVL.

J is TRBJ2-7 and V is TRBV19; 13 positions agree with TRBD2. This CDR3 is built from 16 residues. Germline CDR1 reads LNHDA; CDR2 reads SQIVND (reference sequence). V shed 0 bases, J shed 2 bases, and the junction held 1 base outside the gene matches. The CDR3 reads CASSIDGTSGTYEQYF. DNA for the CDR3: TGTGCCAGTAGTATAGACGGGACTAGCGGGACCTACGAGCAGTACTTC.

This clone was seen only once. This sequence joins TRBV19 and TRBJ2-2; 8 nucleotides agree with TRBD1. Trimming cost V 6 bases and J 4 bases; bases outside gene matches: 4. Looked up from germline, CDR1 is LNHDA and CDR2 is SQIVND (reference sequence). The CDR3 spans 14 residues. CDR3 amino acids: CASSGQGSTGELFF. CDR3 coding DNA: TGTGCCAGTAGCGGACAGGGTTCCACCGGGGAGCTGTTTTTT.

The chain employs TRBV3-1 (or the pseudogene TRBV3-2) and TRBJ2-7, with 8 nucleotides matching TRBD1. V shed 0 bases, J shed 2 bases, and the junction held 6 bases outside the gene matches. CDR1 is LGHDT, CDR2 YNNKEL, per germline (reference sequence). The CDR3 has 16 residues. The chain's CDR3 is CASSQDDTGGTYEQYF. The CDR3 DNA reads TGTGCCAGCAGCCAAGATGATACAGGGGGGACCTACGAGCAGTACTTC.